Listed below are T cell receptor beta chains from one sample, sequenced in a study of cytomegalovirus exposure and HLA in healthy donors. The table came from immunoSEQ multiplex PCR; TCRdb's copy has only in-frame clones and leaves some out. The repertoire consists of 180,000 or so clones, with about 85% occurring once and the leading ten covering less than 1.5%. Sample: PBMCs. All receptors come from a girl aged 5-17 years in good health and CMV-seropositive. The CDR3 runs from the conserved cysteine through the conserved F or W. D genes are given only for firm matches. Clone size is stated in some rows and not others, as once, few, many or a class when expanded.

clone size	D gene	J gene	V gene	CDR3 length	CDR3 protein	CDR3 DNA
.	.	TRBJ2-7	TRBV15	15	CATSRDRAPSYEQYF	TGTGCCACCAGCAGAGATAGAGCGCCTTCCTACGAGCAGTACTTC
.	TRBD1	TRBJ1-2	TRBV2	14	CASSIRTGDYGYTF	TGTGCCAGCAGCATTAGGACAGGAGACTATGGCTACACCTTC
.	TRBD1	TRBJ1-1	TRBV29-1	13	CSGETGMNTEAFF	TGCAGCGGTGAGACAGGGATGAACACTGAAGCTTTCTTT
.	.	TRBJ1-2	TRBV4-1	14	CASSQKDPGPGYTF	TGCGCCAGCAGCCAAAAAGACCCAGGGCCCGGCTACACCTTC
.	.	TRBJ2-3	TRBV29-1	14	CSAVWSSYTDTQYF	TGCAGTGCGGTTTGGTCGAGTTACACAGATACGCAGTATTTT
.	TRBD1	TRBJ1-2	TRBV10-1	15	CASSDRTGSLYGYTF	TGCGCCAGCAGTGACCGGACAGGGTCCCTCTATGGCTACACCTTC
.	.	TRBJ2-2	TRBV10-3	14	CAISGVGGTGELFF	TGTGCCATCAGTGGCGTGGGCGGGACCGGGGAGCTGTTTTTT
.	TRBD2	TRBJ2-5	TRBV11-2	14	CASSFTSGIETQYF	TGTGCCAGCAGCTTTACTAGCGGAATAGAGACCCAGTACTTC
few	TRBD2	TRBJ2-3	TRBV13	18	CASSKGLAGVLGTDTQYF	TGTGCCAGCAGCAAGGGGCTAGCGGGAGTGCTGGGCACAGATACGCAGTATTTT
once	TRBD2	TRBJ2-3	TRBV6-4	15	CASSASSGGADTQYF	TGTGCCAGCAGTGCCTCTAGCGGAGGGGCAGATACGCAGTATTTT
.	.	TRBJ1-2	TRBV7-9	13	CASTSGGGGGYTF	TGTGCCAGCACCTCGGGGGGGGGCGGTGGCTACACCTTC
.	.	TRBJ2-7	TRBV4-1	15	CASSQVVQGQYEQYF	TGCGCCAGCAGCCAAGTGGTTCAGGGTCAGTACGAGCAGTACTTC
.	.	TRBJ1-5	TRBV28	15	CASSVGDISNQPQHF	TGTGCCAGCAGTGTCGGGGACATTAGCAATCAGCCCCAGCATTTT
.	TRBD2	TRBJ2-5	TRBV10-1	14	CASSGTSLQETQYF	TGCGCCAGCAGCGGGACTAGCCTTCAAGAGACCCAGTACTTC
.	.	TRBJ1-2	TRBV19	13	CASGTGANYGYTF	TGTGCCAGTGGGACGGGAGCTAACTATGGCTACACCTTC
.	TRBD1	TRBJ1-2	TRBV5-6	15	CASSFGVTGNYGYTF	TGTGCCAGCAGCTTTGGGGTGACAGGGAACTATGGCTACACCTTC
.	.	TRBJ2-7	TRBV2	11	CASSVVNEQYF	TGTGCCAGCAGTGTAGTAAACGAGCAGTACTTC
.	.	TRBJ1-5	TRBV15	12	CATSSSNQPQHF	TGTGCCACCAGCAGTTCAAATCAGCCCCAGCATTTT
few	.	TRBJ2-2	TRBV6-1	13	CASQGLNTGELFF	TGTGCCAGCCAGGGGTTAAACACCGGGGAGCTGTTTTTT
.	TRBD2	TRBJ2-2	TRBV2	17	CASSERWLAGYTGELFF	TGTGCCAGCAGTGAAAGGTGGCTAGCGGGATACACCGGGGAGCTGTTTTTT
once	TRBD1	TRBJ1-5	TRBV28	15	CASSFPDRSNQPQHF	TGTGCCAGCAGTTTCCCGGACAGGAGCAATCAGCCCCAGCATTTT
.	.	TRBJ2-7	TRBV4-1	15	CASSRLGLSSYEQYF	TGCGCCAGCAGCCGCCTGGGACTGAGCTCCTACGAGCAGTACTTC
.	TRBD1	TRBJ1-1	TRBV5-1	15	CASSGLTGVGTEAFF	TGCGCCAGCAGCGGTCTGACAGGGGTCGGAACTGAAGCTTTCTTT
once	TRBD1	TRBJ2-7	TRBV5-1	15	CASSLTGTGAYEQYF	TGCGCCAGCAGCCTAACCGGGACAGGGGCCTACGAGCAGTACTTC
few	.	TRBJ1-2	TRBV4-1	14	CASSQEGLEYGYTF	TGCGCCAGCAGCCAAGAGGGCCTCGAATATGGCTACACCTTC
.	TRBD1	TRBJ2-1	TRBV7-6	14	CASSADRGWDEQFF	TGTGCCAGCAGCGCGGACAGGGGGTGGGATGAGCAGTTCTTC
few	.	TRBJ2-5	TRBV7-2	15	CASSPFAGSLETQYF	TGTGCCAGCAGCCCCTTTGCAGGATCGTTAGAGACCCAGTACTTC
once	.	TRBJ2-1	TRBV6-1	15	CASRSQGTGYNEQFF	TGTGCCAGCAGGTCGCAGGGGACCGGATACAATGAGCAGTTCTTC
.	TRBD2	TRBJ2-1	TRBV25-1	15	CASSEPGLDYNEQFF	TGTGCCAGCAGTGAACCGGGACTAGATTACAATGAGCAGTTCTTC
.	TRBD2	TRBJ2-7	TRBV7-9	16	CASSSPRAGGLYEQYF	TGTGCCAGCAGCTCCCCAAGGGCGGGAGGACTCTACGAGCAGTACTTC
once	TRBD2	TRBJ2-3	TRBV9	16	CASSVGASGSTDTQYF	TGTGCCAGCAGCGTAGGGGCTAGCGGTAGCACAGATACGCAGTATTTT
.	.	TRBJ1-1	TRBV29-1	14	CSVENRRGGTEAFF	TGCAGCGTTGAAAACCGTCGGGGAGGGACTGAAGCTTTCTTT